The 22 T cell receptor beta chains given below trace back to one sample, sequenced in a study of shared clonotypes between healthy human individuals. CD45RO-negative CD8 cells positively selected for CCR7 made up the naive population, which excluded terminally differentiated effector memory CD45RA+ cells. Produced via immunoSEQ multiplex PCR; TCRdb's table is partial and in-frame only. The sample has 550,000 to 600,000 clones, 95% to 98% seen once. Sequenced: naive CD8+ T cells sorted from blood. The receptor source for this set is a man aged 25-45 years in good health.

The chain has TRBV6-5 and TRBJ2-3, with TRBD2 as a possible D gene (5 bases). Germline assignment: CDR1 MNHEY and CDR2 SVGAGI. The V and J ends lost 1 base and 2 bases respectively, with 13 bases between them. The CDR3 spans 16 residues. CDR3 loop: CASSYYDTGNTDTQYF. The CDR3, as DNA: TGTGCCAGCAGTTACTACGATACCGGGAACACAGATACGCAGTATTTT.

This chain joins TRBV2 and TRBJ2-1; 12 bases are a match to TRBD2. Germline values: CDR1 SNHLY, CDR2 FYNNEI. The CDR3 length is 16 residues. J gave up 5 bases and V 7 bases, and 9 bases lay outside the gene matches. The CDR3: CASKEYWTSGDNEQFF. For the CDR3, the DNA is TGTGCCAGCAAAGAGTATTGGACTAGCGGGGACAATGAGCAGTTCTTC.

This clone showed up just once. The CDR3 loop is CATLGQNTGELFF. In nucleotides, the CDR3 is TGTGCCACCCTGGGACAGAACACCGGGGAGCTGTTTTTT. J is TRBJ2-2 and V is TRBV15, with D perhaps TRBD1 (6 bases). V dropped 8 bases and J dropped 1 base, with 8 bases sitting between them. CDR1 LNHNV and CDR2 YYDKDF come from the germline V gene (reference sequence). This CDR3 is built from 13 residues.

The rearrangement joins TRBV28 to TRBJ2-7; no reliable D call. The length of the CDR3 is 14 residues. The germline V gene has CDR1 MDHEN and CDR2 SYDVKM. The V end was cut by 6 bases, the J end by 5 bases, with 17 bases between. Here the CDR3 DNA reads TGTGCCAGCAGCCCAGGCCTCCCTCCGCACGAGCAGTACTTC. This encodes CASSPGLPPHEQYF.

V gene TRBV7-9 combines with J gene TRBJ1-5; D unresolved. Between the trimmed V and J ends, which lost 1 base and 7 bases, there was a span of 5 bases. The CDR3 is made up of 12 amino acids. Germline V gene sequence: CDR1 SEHNR, CDR2 FQNEAQ (reference sequence). The CDR3 sequence is CASSLDHQPQHF. The CDR3 region has the DNA TGTGCCAGCAGCTTAGATCACCAGCCCCAGCATTTT.

V is TRBV7-2 and J is TRBJ2-5; 7 positions agree with TRBD1. The CDR3 is 16 amino acids. V was pared by 5 bases and J by 3 bases, with 12 bases of the junction left unmatched. Germline lookup yields CDR1 SGHTA and CDR2 FQGNSA. The CDR3: CASSPGPFDREETQYF. The CDR3 DNA sequence: TGTGCCAGCAGCCCGGGCCCTTTCGACAGGGAAGAGACCCAGTACTTC.

This chain uses TRBV10-3 with TRBJ1-2; TRBD1 agrees at 7 bases. This CDR3 spans 14 amino acids. V shed 4 bases and J 0 bases; nucleotides not matched to a gene: 2. Germline-derived CDR1 and CDR2 are ENHRY and SYGVKD. The CDR3 region is CAISGDSSNYGYTF. Written as DNA, the CDR3 is TGTGCCATCAGTGGGGACAGCTCTAACTATGGCTACACCTTC.

The V gene is TRBV6-5, the J gene TRBJ2-7; no clear D. The CDR3 has 15 amino acids. CDR1 and CDR2 (germline): MNHEY, SVGAGI. Trimming took off 5 bases at V and 6 bases at J, with 20 bases between the two ends. CDR3 amino acids: CASSPSTGPASEQYF. The CDR3 nucleotides are TGTGCCAGCAGTCCGTCCACGGGTCCCGCATCCGAGCAGTACTTC.

Comment on this clone: The DNA is omitted, as the CDR3 cannot be located on it reliably, and the CDR3 follows TCRdb's listing. This chain links TRBV27 with TRBJ1-5. The germline V gene encodes CDR1 MNHEY and CDR2 SMNVEV (reference sequence). The CDR3 region is 15 residues in length, termini included. The CDR3 loop is CASSSDFRGNQPQHF.

V is TRBV2 and J is TRBJ2-1; 9 bases map to TRBD2. V gave up 6 bases and J gave up 8 bases; unmatched junction bases: 8. The CDR3 extends over 14 amino acids. CDR1 is SNHLY and CDR2 is FYNNEI in the germline V gene. The CDR3 is CASSWGLAVDEQFF. The CDR3 nucleotides read TGTGCCAGCAGCTGGGGACTAGCCGTCGATGAGCAGTTCTTC.

CDR3 DNA: TGCGCCAGCAGCTTTGGGACCGCCGACTACGAGCAGTACTTC. Translating gives CASSFGTADYEQYF. The J gene is TRBJ2-7, the V gene TRBV5-1; D possibly uses TRBD1 or TRBD2 (5 bases each). This CDR3 contains 14 residues. Trimming removed 2 bases at V and 3 bases at J, with 12 bases between. Germline V CDR1 and CDR2: SGHRS, YFSETQ.

This clone was counted once. The chain links TRBV7-6 to TRBJ2-2; D not resolved. V was trimmed by 5 bases and J by 4 bases, leaving 17 bases between them. The CDR3 has 16 residues. In germline, CDR1 is SGHVS, CDR2 FNYEAQ. The CDR3 coding sequence is TGTGCCAGCAGCCCCTCAAGGACCGTGGGCACCGGGGAGCTGTTTTTT. Translating gives CASSPSRTVGTGELFF. Filled out from reference TRBV7-6 and TRBJ2-2, the complete variable domain reads GAGVSQSPRYKVTKRGQDVALRCDPISGHVSLYWYRQALGQGPEFLTYFNYEAQQDKSGLPNDRFSAERPEGSISTLTIQRTEQRDSAMYRCASSPSRTVGTGELFFGEGSRLTVL.

With regard to this clone: The junction differs from germline at one of its ends, possibly a read error. The chain links TRBV6-1 to TRBJ2-7; 11 bases line up with TRBD1. In germline, CDR1 is MNHNS, CDR2 SASEGT. This CDR3 is 11 amino acids long. The CDR3 loop is CASSFLGQGVF. CDR3 nucleotides: TGTGCCAGCAGTTTTCTGGGACAGGGGGTATTC.

CDR3 protein: CASSQGWLSEQFF. The CDR3 DNA sequence: TGCGCCAGCAGCCAAGGCTGGCTAAGTGAGCAGTTCTTC. The chain joins TRBV4-1 to TRBJ2-1, with D uncertain. This CDR3 has 13 amino acids. Germline CDR1 reads MGHRA; CDR2 reads YSYEKL. With 1 base removed from V and 9 bases from J, the gap between germline ends came to 10 bases.

The CDR3 region has the DNA TGTGCCAGCAGCCAAGGGGAAGCGGTCCCCTACGAGCAGTACTTC. Translated, it gives CASSQGEAVPYEQYF. The J gene is TRBJ2-7, the V gene TRBV4-2, with a possible D match to TRBD2 (5 bases). Trimming shortened V by 1 base and J by 2 bases, and 12 bases separated the two germline ends. This CDR3 is built from 15 residues. The V gene's germline CDR1 is LGHNA and CDR2 YNFKEQ.

This chain joins TRBV9 and TRBJ1-2; D ambiguous. The length of the CDR3 is 11 residues. The V end was cut by 2 bases, the J end by 7 bases, with 6 bases between. CDR1 is SGDLS, CDR2 YYNGEE, per germline. As DNA, the CDR3 is TGTGCCAGCAGCGTTGGAGCTGGCTACACCTTC. Translation: CASSVGAGYTF.

CDR3 DNA: TGTGCCAGCAGTACCCGAGGGGTATTCGATGAGCAGTTCTTC. Protein sequence: CASSTRGVFDEQFF. The J gene is TRBJ2-1, the V gene TRBV28; either TRBD1 or TRBD2 may supply D (5 bases each). CDR3 length: 14 amino acids. Trimming pared 5 bases from V and 8 bases from J, leaving 16 bases between. Per germline, CDR1 MDHEN and CDR2 SYDVKM.

This sequence joins TRBV27 and TRBJ2-1; possibly TRBD2 for D (7 bases). V was shortened by 4 bases and J by 5 bases, with 21 bases between the two germline ends. Germline values: CDR1 MNHEY, CDR2 SMNVEV (reference sequence). CDR3 length: 17 amino acids. This CDR3 reads CASSSGPSGGLNNEQFF. The CDR3 coding sequence is TGTGCCAGCAGTTCGGGACCTTCGGGGGGCCTAAACAATGAGCAGTTCTTC.

The gene calls are TRBV15 and TRBJ2-7; 7 nucleotides agree with TRBD2. The CDR3 length is 13 residues. The germline gives CDR1 LNHNV, CDR2 YYDKDF (reference sequence). V lost 4 bases and J lost 4; bases outside the gene matches: 4. The CDR3 DNA reads as TGTGCCACCAGCATTGCGGGAGATTACGAGCAGTACTTC. Translating gives CATSIAGDYEQYF.

The V call is TRBV7-8, the J call TRBJ1-5; 9 positions agree with TRBD1. The CDR3 totals 15 residues. V was clipped by 1 base and J by 5 bases; unmatched bases: 3. Germline V gene data show CDR1 as SGHVS and CDR2 as FQNEAQ. The CDR3 DNA sequence: TGTGCCAGCAGCTTAGGACGGACAGGGGATCAGCCCCAGCATTTT. Residues: CASSLGRTGDQPQHF.

CDR3 sequence: CASSQDRKESQYF. CDR3 bases: TGCGCCAGCAGCCAAGATCGGAAGGAGTCGCAGTATTTT. This chain uses TRBV4-1 with TRBJ2-3; no reliable D call. CDR1 is MGHRA, CDR2 YSYEKL, per germline. CDR3 length: 13 residues. V lost 0 bases and J lost 10, with 11 bases in between.

The chain combines TRBV9 with TRBJ2-7, with a tentative D call TRBD2 (5 bases). V lost 0 bases and J 6 bases, leaving 16 bases between the germline ends. The germline V gene encodes CDR1 SGDLS and CDR2 YYNGEE. The CDR3 consists of 15 residues. CDR3: CASSVGAAVLGEQYF. CDR3 nucleotide sequence: TGTGCCAGCAGCGTAGGCGCAGCGGTTCTCGGCGAGCAGTACTTC.